These 15 T cell receptor beta chains were all obtained from the same sample, sequenced in a study of identical twins. TCRdb reanalysed the 5' RACE reads using MiXCR and keeps one entry per CDR3 protein. This sample has 500,000 or so distinct CDR3 sequences, with roughly 21% found just once. These data were also reused for a study on T cells expressing NK-cell markers.

The sample was CD4+ T cells sorted from blood. Every receptor here comes from a woman under 30 in good health.

The V and J genes are TRBV9 and TRBJ1-1; TRBD1 matches 7 bases. V lost 4 bases to trimming and J lost 1 base; unmatched junction nucleotides: 7. Per the germline V gene, CDR1 is SGDLS and CDR2 is YYNGEE. CDR3 length equals 15 residues. The CDR3 bases are TGTGCCAGCAGCCCGCGGGCAGGGGGGAACACTGAAGCTTTCTTT. This encodes CASSPRAGGNTEAFF.

The table lists this clonotype with a few counts. The V and J genes are TRBV3-1 and TRBJ1-2; D possibly corresponds to TRBD1 (5 bases). CDR1 is LGHDT and CDR2 is YNNKEL in the germline V gene (reference sequence). The CDR3 is made up of 15 amino acids. V gave up 3 bases and J gave up 2 bases, with 13 bases separating them. The CDR3 sequence is CASSQSTTANYGYTF. The DNA of the CDR3 is TGTGCCAGCAGCCAGTCTACGACAGCGAACTATGGCTACACCTTC.

This chain connects TRBV27 to TRBJ2-7; possibly TRBD2 for D (6 bases). The V end lost 6 bases, the J end lost 3 bases, and 15 bases lay between the germline ends. This CDR3 comprises 14 residues. Looked up from germline, CDR1 is MNHEY and CDR2 is SMNVEV (reference sequence). The CDR3 here is CASRGPGDFYEQYF. In nucleotides, the CDR3 is TGTGCCAGCAGGGGACCTGGGGACTTCTACGAGCAGTACTTC.

V usage is TRBV10-3 and J usage is TRBJ2-5, with D unresolved. Germline lookup yields CDR1 ENHRY and CDR2 SYGVKD. Trimming cost V 2 bases and J 2 bases, with 9 bases left between them. The length of the CDR3 is 14 residues. Here the CDR3 DNA reads TGTGCCATCAGTGAGCGGGCCAGGCAAGAGACCCAGTACTTC. The encoded protein is CAISERARQETQYF.

In this sample, this clonotype turned up many times. J is TRBJ1-3 and V is TRBV29-1, with D unclear. Trimming shortened V by 6 bases and J by 2 bases, and 14 bases separated the two germline ends. This CDR3 contains 14 residues. Germline values: CDR1 SQVTM, CDR2 ANQGSEA. The CDR3 sequence: CSVMGYRPGNTIYF. The DNA for the CDR3 is TGCAGCGTGATGGGGTACCGCCCTGGAAACACCATATATTTT.

CDR3 protein: CASSATQVNTEAFF. CDR3 sequence (DNA): TGTGCCAGCAGCGCGACCCAGGTTAACACTGAAGCTTTCTTT. V is TRBV9 and J is TRBJ1-1; D is unclear. The CDR3 is 14 amino acids. Between the trimmed V and J ends, which lost 3 bases and 2 bases, there was a span of 11 bases. Germline-derived CDR1 and CDR2 are SGDLS and YYNGEE.

This clonotype has ten or more counts. The V and J genes are TRBV12-3 or TRBV12-4 and TRBJ2-7; D uncertain. The V gene lost 2 bases and the J gene lost 1 base, with 9 bases spanning the gap. CDR3 length: 14 residues. The CDR3 spells CASSLRTESYEQYF. CDR3 nucleotide sequence: TGTGCCAGCAGTTTAAGGACGGAGTCCTACGAGCAGTACTTC.

This clonotype was seen a few times. The J gene is TRBJ2-3, the V gene TRBV9; D assignment may be TRBD1 or TRBD2 (6 bases each). Germline loops: CDR1 SGDLS, CDR2 YYNGEE. With 4 bases removed from V and 7 bases from J, the gap between germline ends came to 25 bases. The CDR3 runs 17 residues. CDR3 coding DNA: TGTGCCAGCAGCCCCAAAGGGGGGAGTTCCTCGGCGAATACGCAGTATTTT. Its protein is CASSPKGGSSSANTQYF.

This chain joins TRBV7-6 and TRBJ2-2; D gene ambiguous. The CDR3 contains 14 residues. Germline assignment: CDR1 SGHVS and CDR2 FNYEAQ. Trimming left V 1 base short and J 1 base short, with 4 bases between. CDR3 residues: CASSLVQNTGELFF. Written as DNA, the CDR3 is TGTGCCAGCAGCTTAGTACAGAACACCGGGGAGCTGTTTTTT.

The sample holds a few counts of this clonotype. The gene calls are TRBV5-5 and TRBJ2-5, with D possibly being TRBD2 (6 bases). Germline values: CDR1 SGHKS, CDR2 YYEKEE (reference sequence). The CDR3 contains 15 residues. V shed 0 bases and J shed 7 bases, with 16 bases lying between them. For the CDR3, the DNA is TGTGCCAGCAGCTTGGAAGGAGGGATCGTAGGGACCCAGTACTTC. Translated: CASSLEGGIVGTQYF.

The V gene is TRBV3-1, the J gene TRBJ2-5, with 8 bases lining up with TRBD2. The CDR3 is 13 amino acids. The V gene's germline CDR1 is LGHDT and CDR2 YNNKEL (reference sequence). J gave up 9 bases and V 0 bases, and 3 bases lay outside the gene matches. CDR3 DNA: TGTGCCAGCAGCCAAGATCCGGGACTAGCCCAGTACTTC. It yields the protein CASSQDPGLAQYF.

The V and J genes are TRBV13 and TRBJ1-2, with D possibly matching TRBD1 (5 bases). The CDR3 has 14 residues. Trimming took 8 bases from V and 1 from J, leaving 14 bases between them. The germline V gene encodes CDR1 PRHDT and CDR2 FYEKMQ (reference sequence). CDR3 loop: CASPRRGSNYGYTF. The DNA of the CDR3 is TGTGCCAGCCCCAGGAGGGGTAGTAACTATGGCTACACCTTC.

CDR3 in DNA: TGTGCCATCAGGCCTAGCGGATTCGGTGGTGAGCAGTTCTTC. It translates to CAIRPSGFGGEQFF. V usage is TRBV10-3 and J usage is TRBJ2-1; 7 nucleotides line up with TRBD2. The germline gives CDR1 ENHRY, CDR2 SYGVKD. V shed 6 bases, J shed 9 bases, and the junction held 11 bases outside the gene matches. This CDR3 is 14 amino acids long.

The chain uses TRBV12-5 and TRBJ2-1, with D possibly matching TRBD2 (7 bases). Germline-derived CDR1 and CDR2 are LGHNT and FRNRAP. The CDR3 sequence is 15 residues long. The V end was cut by 2 bases, the J end by 15 bases, with 23 bases between. CDR3 sequence (DNA): TGTGCTAGTGGTTTGACCGGGGGGCTAGCGGTTACCGGGTTCTTC. Amino acids: CASGLTGGLAVTGFF.

V gene TRBV10-3 combines with J gene TRBJ1-4, with a tentative D call TRBD1 (5 bases). The ends were cut back, 10 bases at V and 8 bases at J, with 11 bases in the middle. The V gene's germline CDR1 is ENHRY and CDR2 SYGVKD. The CDR3 covers 11 residues. CDR3 sequence reads: CATARDEKLFF. CDR3 sequence (DNA): TGTGCCACCGCTAGGGACGAAAAACTGTTTTTT.